The 32 T cell receptor beta chains below come from one sample, sequenced in a study of control samples from healthy donors and cancer patients. The table came from immunoSEQ multiplex PCR; TCRdb's copy has only in-frame clones and leaves some out. The sample consists of 100,000 to 150,000 clones, about 89% of them appearing once. The sample was blood. The receptor source for this set is a woman younger than 30 in good health.

The chain is built from TRBV11-2 and TRBJ2-3; D not certain. The CDR3 spans 11 residues. Germline lookup yields CDR1 SGHAT and CDR2 FQNNGV. The V end was cut by 7 bases, the J end by 9 bases, with 11 bases between. CDR3 bases: TGTGCCAGCACCTCAGGATTAACGCAGTATTTT. Protein: CASTSGLTQYF. Filled out from reference TRBV11-2 and TRBJ2-3, the complete variable domain reads EAGVAQSPRYKIIEKRQSVAFWCNPISGHATLYWYQQILGQGPKLLIQFQNNGVVDDSQLPKDRFSAERLKGVDSTLKIQPAKLEDSAVYLCASTSGLTQYFGPGTRLTVL.

The rearrangement uses TRBV7-9 and TRBJ2-7; TRBD2 might be the D (7 bases). Germline-derived CDR1 and CDR2 are SEHNR and FQNEAQ (reference sequence). CDR3 length: 15 amino acids. V dropped 7 bases and J dropped 3 bases, with 19 bases sitting between them. CDR3 nucleotide sequence: TGTGCCAGCATCCCTCCGGGGGGCGGATTCTACGAGCAGTACTTC. Its protein product is CASIPPGGGFYEQYF.

This clone was seen once. V usage is TRBV28 and J usage is TRBJ2-7; D might be TRBD2 (5 bases). Germline V gene lookup returns CDR1 MDHEN and CDR2 SYDVKM. The germline V and J ends were trimmed by 7 bases and 2 bases, with 6 bases remaining between them. The CDR3 runs to 11 residues. Here the CDR3 reads CASMRAYEQYF. CDR3 coding DNA: TGTGCCAGCATGAGGGCCTACGAGCAGTACTTC.

The DNA for the CDR3 is TGTGCCAGCGGGCAGGGGGCAAATCAGCCCCAGCATTTT. Translated: CASGQGANQPQHF. This chain links TRBV28 with TRBJ1-5, with 8 positions matching TRBD1. In germline, CDR1 is MDHEN, CDR2 SYDVKM. This CDR3 has 13 residues. The J segment lost 4 bases and the V segment lost 8 bases, leaving 4 bases of the junction unmatched.

The chain carries TRBV28 and TRBJ1-2; a possible D gene is TRBD1 (6 bases). Germline-derived CDR1 and CDR2 are MDHEN and SYDVKM. The V and J ends lost 5 bases and 7 bases respectively, with 14 bases between them. This CDR3 comprises 13 residues. The CDR3 protein is CASSEQGTGGYTF. DNA for the CDR3: TGTGCCAGCAGTGAACAGGGAACTGGTGGCTACACCTTC.

This chain uses TRBV6-2 or TRBV6-3 with TRBJ2-5, with D tentatively TRBD1 (5 bases). Germline CDR1 MNHEY, CDR2 SVGEGT. The CDR3 is made up of 18 amino acids. V shed 2 bases and J shed 5 bases, with 24 bases lying between them. CDR3 residues: CASSYPDSPLGVGETQYF. CDR3 nucleotide sequence: TGTGCCAGCAGTTACCCCGACAGCCCCTTAGGTGTCGGGGAGACCCAGTACTTC.

This chain links TRBV18 with TRBJ2-7, with D possibly called TRBD1 or TRBD2 (5 bases each). The CDR3 is made up of 15 amino acids. Germline V gene sequence: CDR1 KGHSH, CDR2 LQKENI. Trimming shortened V by 0 bases and J by 2 bases, and 11 bases separated the two germline ends. The CDR3 DNA reads TGTGCCAGCTCACCACCCGCAGGGAGTCCCTACGAGCAGTACTTC. It is translated as CASSPPAGSPYEQYF.

The chain carries TRBV18 and TRBJ1-2; a weak D match, TRBD1 (6 bases). Germline CDR1 and CDR2: KGHSH and LQKENI. Between the trimmed V and J ends, which lost 3 bases and 1 base, there was a span of 12 bases. This CDR3 has 15 amino acids. This CDR3 is CASSPTTGINYGYTF. CDR3 coding DNA: TGTGCCAGCTCACCCACCACAGGGATTAACTATGGCTACACCTTC. The variable domain in full, with the rest retrieved from reference TRBV18 and TRBJ1-2, is NAGVMQNPRHLVRRRGQEARLRCSPMKGHSHVYWYRQLPEEGLKFMVYLQKENIIDESGMPKERFSAEFPKEGPSILRIQQVVRGDSAAYFCASSPTTGINYGYTFGSGTRLTVV.

This chain links TRBV7-6 with TRBJ2-2, with 10 nucleotides matching TRBD2. Trimming at V came to 2 bases and at J to 4 bases, leaving 16 bases not matched to a gene. The CDR3 has 20 amino acids. The germline CDR1 and CDR2 sequences are SGHVS and FNYEAQ. CDR3 nucleotide sequence: TGTGCCAGCAGCTTAATTGCGGCGGCTAGCGGGAGTGGGAGCACCGGGGAGCTGTTTTTT. Its translation is CASSLIAAASGSGSTGELFF. The variable domain in full, with the rest retrieved from reference TRBV7-6 and TRBJ2-2, is GAGVSQSPRYKVTKRGQDVALRCDPISGHVSLYWYRQALGQGPEFLTYFNYEAQQDKSGLPNDRFSAERPEGSISTLTIQRTEQRDSAMYRCASSLIAAASGSGSTGELFFGEGSRLTVL.

The V and J genes are TRBV29-1 and TRBJ2-3, with TRBD2 as a possible D gene (5 bases). V was cut by 5 bases and J by 1 base, with 13 bases left in between. CDR1 SQVTM and CDR2 ANQGSEA come from the germline V gene. This CDR3 contains 14 residues. The CDR3: CSVPNWRGTDTQYF. The CDR3 nucleotides are TGCAGCGTTCCCAACTGGCGGGGCACAGATACGCAGTATTTT.

This chain connects TRBV6-5 to TRBJ2-4; possibly TRBD1 for D (6 bases). Looked up from germline, CDR1 is MNHEY and CDR2 is SVGAGI. The V and J ends lost 5 bases and 0 bases respectively, with 11 bases between them. The CDR3 has 15 amino acids. The CDR3 loop is CASSTGQRAKNIQYF. In DNA, the CDR3 is TGTGCCAGCAGTACAGGACAGAGAGCCAAAAACATTCAGTACTTC.

V is TRBV15 and J is TRBJ2-7, with unresolved D. The germline gives CDR1 LNHNV, CDR2 YYDKDF (reference sequence). The V gene lost 0 bases and the J gene lost 5 bases, with 8 bases spanning the gap. The CDR3 consists of 13 residues. The CDR3 region has the DNA TGTGCCACCAGCAGAGATCAGTGGGACGAGCAGTACTTC. As protein: CATSRDQWDEQYF.

The rearrangement links TRBV4-3 to TRBJ1-2; D may be TRBD1 (5 bases). Trimming left V 4 bases short and J 4 bases short, with 10 bases between. This CDR3 region has 13 residues. The germline V gene encodes CDR1 LGHNA and CDR2 YSLEER. The CDR3 here is CASSRGGGYGYTF. Written as DNA, the CDR3 is TGCGCCAGCAGCCGCGGGGGGGGCTATGGCTACACCTTC.

This chain links TRBV4-2 with TRBJ2-3; TRBD2 matches 15 bases. Germline loops: CDR1 LGHNA, CDR2 YNFKEQ. The CDR3 length is 16 residues. V gave up 0 bases and J gave up 9 bases; unmatched junction bases: 4. The CDR3 DNA is TGTGCCAGCAGCCAAGAAGCGGGGACTAGCGGGAGGACGCAGTATTTT. Translating gives CASSQEAGTSGRTQYF.

V and J are TRBV30 and TRBJ2-7; D not certain. Germline values: CDR1 GTSNPN, CDR2 SVGIG (reference sequence). The CDR3 runs to 14 residues. Trimming removed 4 bases from V and 2 bases from J, with 15 bases in between. In DNA form, the CDR3 reads TGTGCCTGGAAATTACGAGCAAGGGCCTACGAGCAGTACTTC. Encoded protein: CAWKLRARAYEQYF.

This clone was seen only a few times. The sample contains more than one DNA sequence encoding this CDR3. The V and J genes are TRBV7-2 and TRBJ1-1; D call uncertain. Per germline, CDR1 SGHTA and CDR2 FQGNSA. The CDR3 has 13 residues. Trimming stripped 1 base from V and 1 base from J, with 4 bases between. This CDR3 is CASSLGRNTEAFF. CDR3 sequence (DNA): TGTGCCAGCAGCTTAGGCAGGAACACTGAAGCTTTCTTT. The variable domain in full, completed from reference TRBV7-2 and TRBJ1-1, reads GAGVSQSPSNKVTEKGKDVELRCDPISGHTALYWYRQSLGQGLEFLIYFQGNSAPDKSGLPSDRFSAERTGGSVSTLTIQRTQQEDSAVYLCASSLGRNTEAFFGQGTRLTVV.

The chain links TRBV6-6 to TRBJ1-5; 7 positions agree with TRBD1. The length of the CDR3 is 14 residues. V lost 6 bases, J lost 6 bases, and 8 bases stayed unmatched. Germline CDR1 MNHNY, CDR2 SVGAGI (reference sequence). The CDR3 sequence is CASRERGLRQPQHF. Written as DNA, the CDR3 is TGTGCCAGCAGGGAAAGGGGGCTGCGTCAGCCCCAGCATTTT.

This chain connects TRBV19 to TRBJ2-4; TRBD1 matches 8 bases. CDR1 LNHDA and CDR2 SQIVND come from the germline V gene (reference sequence). The trim removed 3 bases at V and 1 base at J, leaving 14 bases unmatched. The CDR3 is made up of 19 amino acids. The CDR3 is CASSMGHQRQGRAKNIQYF. CDR3 DNA: TGTGCCAGTAGTATGGGCCACCAACGACAGGGGCGCGCCAAAAACATTCAGTACTTC.

This chain joins TRBV28 and TRBJ1-6, with D possibly TRBD1 on 5 matching bases. V was shortened by 5 bases and J by 9 bases, with 8 bases between the two germline ends. The V gene's germline CDR1 is MDHEN and CDR2 SYDVKM. The CDR3 spans 12 residues. In nucleotides, the CDR3 is TGTGCCAGCAGTACAGGACTTTCACCCCTCCACTTT. Translating it yields CASSTGLSPLHF.

The chain is built from TRBV28 and TRBJ2-1; D unresolved. The CDR3 is 15 residues long. Germline CDR1 reads MDHEN; CDR2 reads SYDVKM. Trimming shortened V by 8 bases and J by 0 bases, and 14 bases separated the two germline ends. The CDR3, as DNA: TGTGCCAGCGTGAATACTGTAAGCTCCTACAATGAGCAGTTCTTC. It codes for CASVNTVSSYNEQFF.

The rearrangement joins TRBV30 to TRBJ1-2, with TRBD1 matching over 12 bases. Trimming removed 1 base from V and 1 base from J; junction bases left unmatched: 13. CDR1 GTSNPN and CDR2 SVGIG come from the germline V gene (reference sequence). This CDR3 contains 19 residues. The CDR3 DNA is TGTGCCTGGAGTGCCGGAAGGGGGACAGGGGGCGCGGTTAACTATGGCTACACCTTC. Amino acids: CAWSAGRGTGGAVNYGYTF.

The rearrangement joins TRBV4-3 to TRBJ1-2; D is unclear. This CDR3 region has 14 residues. Trimming left V 0 bases short and J 8 bases short, with 13 bases between. CDR1 and CDR2 from the germline V gene are LGHNA and YSLEER. The CDR3, as DNA: TGCGCCAGCAGCCAAGATTCTAAGTTAGGCGGCTACACCTTC. This translates into CASSQDSKLGGYTF.

This clone was seen just once. The gene calls are TRBV3-1 (or the pseudogene TRBV3-2) and TRBJ2-2; 8 bases are shared with TRBD1. The germline CDR1 and CDR2 sequences are LGHDT and YNNKEL (reference sequence). This CDR3 spans 16 amino acids. V lost 6 bases, J lost 3 bases, and 9 bases stayed unmatched. CDR3: CASRPRTGGDTGELFF. The CDR3 nucleotides are TGTGCCAGCAGGCCTCGAACAGGGGGAGACACCGGGGAGCTGTTTTTT.

The chain has TRBV12-2 and TRBJ2-1; whether TRBD2, the table's D call, matches the DNA was not checked. TRBV12-2 is shown as a pseudogene. The CDR3 loop spans 15 amino acids. The CDR3 DNA is TGTGCAAGTCGCTTAATGGGACTAGCGGGAGATGAGCAGTTCTTC. It translates to CASRLMGLAGDEQFF.

V usage is TRBV13 and J usage is TRBJ1-1, with 8 bases lining up with TRBD1. CDR3 size: 12 residues. Trimming cost V 1 base and J 8 bases; bases outside gene matches: 0. Germline V CDR1 and CDR2: PRHDT, FYEKMQ (reference sequence). The CDR3 nucleotides read TGTGCCAGCAGCTTAGCAGGGGGCGAAGCTTTCTTT. Encoded protein: CASSLAGGEAFF.

The V gene is TRBV19, the J gene TRBJ1-5; D possibly corresponds to TRBD1 (6 bases). The V gene's germline CDR1 is LNHDA and CDR2 SQIVND (reference sequence). With 5 bases removed from V and 0 bases from J, the gap between germline ends came to 14 bases. The CDR3 spans 16 residues. In DNA form, the CDR3 reads TGTGCCAGTAGTTGGGGGACAAGATATAGCAATCAGCCCCAGCATTTT. This translates into CASSWGTRYSNQPQHF.

The chain links TRBV29-1 to TRBJ1-1; 8 bases are a match to TRBD1. CDR1 and CDR2 from the germline V gene are SQVTM and ANQGSEA. CDR3 size: 14 residues. V was clipped by 7 bases and J by 7 bases; unmatched bases: 14. The CDR3 DNA follows: TGCAGCGCTAAAGGACAGGGTACAAAGAGTGAAGCTTTCTTT. It yields the protein CSAKGQGTKSEAFF.

The V call is TRBV4-3, the J call TRBJ2-3, with 11 bases aligning to TRBD2. Per the germline V gene, CDR1 is LGHNA and CDR2 is YSLEER. Germline trimming cut 3 bases from V and 0 bases from J; bases unmatched to any gene: 2. The CDR3 contains 16 residues. The CDR3 nucleotides read TGCGCCAGCAGCCAGGGACTAGCGGCTAGCACAGATACGCAGTATTTT. Translated: CASSQGLAASTDTQYF.

This chain links TRBV4-3 with TRBJ2-7, with a tentative D call TRBD2 (6 bases). The CDR3 has 15 amino acids. V lost 4 bases and J lost 1, with 14 bases in between. The germline V gene has CDR1 LGHNA and CDR2 YSLEER. CDR3 in DNA: TGCGCCAGCAGCCTGGGGACTGTCGGATCCTACGAGCAGTACTTC. This encodes CASSLGTVGSYEQYF.

Written as DNA, the CDR3 is TGTGCCAGCAGTAAAACCGGGACAGGGGTCCCCAGCGACACTGAAGCTTTCTTT. It translates to CASSKTGTGVPSDTEAFF. The V and J genes are TRBV2 and TRBJ1-1, with 10 bases fitting TRBD1. With 5 bases clipped from V and 3 bases from J, the junction kept 15 bases outside the gene matches. The CDR3 has 18 residues. CDR1 SNHLY and CDR2 FYNNEI come from the germline V gene.

The chain has TRBV24-1 and TRBJ2-5; either TRBD1 or TRBD2 may supply D (6 bases each). V was cut by 0 bases and J by 5 bases, with 12 bases left in between. The germline CDR1 and CDR2 sequences are KGHDR and SFDVKD. The CDR3 runs to 15 residues. The CDR3 nucleotides are TGTGCCACCAGTGATTTGCAAGGGGGGTCCGAGACCCAGTACTTC. Translated, it gives CATSDLQGGSETQYF.

This rearrangement joins TRBV7-8 to TRBJ2-5, with 8 positions matching TRBD2. From germline, CDR1 is SGHVS and CDR2 FQNEAQ. Germline trimming cut 1 base from V and 5 bases from J; bases unmatched to any gene: 9. The CDR3 runs 16 residues. CDR3 residues: CASSLVAGGFYETQYF. The CDR3, as DNA: TGTGCCAGCAGCTTAGTTGCGGGGGGATTTTACGAGACCCAGTACTTC.